This T cell receptor (beta chain) was identified in a study of blood T cell repertoires in COVID-19. As for the study in general: In each case, the material was cDNA or gDNA derived from T cells, B-cell-depleted T cells, or PBMCs.

J was trimmed by 5 bases and V by 6 bases; bases with no gene match: 3. Germline loops: CDR1 SEHNR, CDR2 FQNEAQ (reference sequence). CDR3 size: 14 residues. Some clones are missing from TCRdb's copy, which holds only in-frame ones; the method was immunoSEQ multiplex PCR. Of around 220,000 clones in the sample, around 86% were seen once. This chain joins TRBV7-9 and TRBJ2-1; 11 nucleotides line up with TRBD2. Specimen: peripheral blood. The receptor was derived from a woman of 80 years or more with COVID-19, enrolled during active disease. This CDR3 reads CASRSSGGDNEQFF. The CDR3 bases are TGTGCCAGCAGAAGTAGCGGGGGGGACAATGAGCAGTTCTTC. Full variable domain (remainder filled in from reference TRBV7-9 and TRBJ2-1): DTGVSQNPRHKITKRGQNVTFRCDPISEHNRLYWYRQTLGQGPEFLTYFQNEAQLEKSRLLSDRFSAERPKGSFSTLEIQRTEQGDSAMYLCASRSSGGDNEQFFGPGTRLTVL.